This TCR beta chain came from a study of blood T cell repertoires in COVID-19. After removal of 0 bases from V and 5 bases from J, the junction contained 13 bases not matched to a gene. Germline-derived CDR1 and CDR2 are LNHDA and SQIVND (reference sequence). The CDR3 runs to 17 residues. Sequencing used immunoSEQ multiplex PCR; TCRdb keeps in-frame clones, though not all of them. The sample holds under 300,000 clones; over 75% are singletons and the top ten take 0.8% to 1%. V gene TRBV19 combines with J gene TRBJ2-7, with 7 bases aligning to TRBD1. The source is a woman in her thirties who had recovered from COVID-19. Sequencing input: PBMCs or T cells enriched from blood (not recorded which). CDR3 in DNA: TGTGCCAGTAGTATAGACTTTTCGTCTTGGGACAGAAACGAGCAGTACTTC. Protein: CASSIDFSSWDRNEQYF.